The entry below describes one T cell receptor (beta chain). This sample was taken from a study of blood T cell repertoires in COVID-19. Study information: The United States, Italy and Spain provided the acute and convalescent COVID-19 samples.

Authors' analysis steps: Counts of nucleated cells, estimated from reference gene primer amplification, were obtained. Method: immunoSEQ multiplex PCR; TCRdb's copy keeps in-frame clones and lacks some. V and J calls and clone size come straight from that table; D and trimming were deduced from the DNA. This table holds 150,000 to 190,000 clones, more than 65% found once. The sample was peripheral blood. This sequence was found in a woman between 50 and 59 years old with acute or convalescent COVID-19.

The DNA of the CDR3 is TGTGCCAGCATCGTTACAGGGGGATCTACTGAAGCTTTCTTT. Translated, it gives CASIVTGGSTEAFF. This sequence joins TRBV28 and TRBJ1-1, with TRBD1 identical over 8 bases. Trimming removed 7 bases from V and 5 bases from J; junction bases left unmatched: 9. Germline CDR1 and CDR2: MDHEN and SYDVKM. This CDR3 is built from 14 residues. The full variable domain, its missing parts supplied by reference TRBV28 and TRBJ1-1, is DVKVTQSSRYLVKRTGEKVFLECVQDMDHENMFWYRQDPGLGLRLIYFSYDVKMKEKGDIPEGYSVSREKKERFSLILESASTNQTSMYLCASIVTGGSTEAFFGQGTRLTVV.